The text below deals with one T cell receptor beta chain. Using immunoSEQ multiplex PCR, the repertoire was profiled, and TCRdb retains in-frame clones only, with some absent. The sample lists roughly 600,000 clones; 98% were seen once. The entry originates in a study of shared clonotypes between healthy human individuals. This CDR3 has 16 amino acids. Germline CDR1 and CDR2: SGHTA and FQGNSA. V lost 5 bases and J lost 5; bases outside the gene matches: 8. Naive CD8 isolation took CD45RO-negative cells positively selected for CCR7 and excluded terminally differentiated effector memory CD45RA+ cells. The sequenced material came from naive CD8+ T cells sorted from blood. The clonotype was recovered from a young man in good health. V usage is TRBV7-2 and J usage is TRBJ2-1, with TRBD2 matching 11 bases. The CDR3 sequence: CASSRELAGGDNEQFF. DNA of the CDR3: TGTGCCAGCAGCCGAGAGCTAGCGGGAGGTGACAATGAGCAGTTCTTC.